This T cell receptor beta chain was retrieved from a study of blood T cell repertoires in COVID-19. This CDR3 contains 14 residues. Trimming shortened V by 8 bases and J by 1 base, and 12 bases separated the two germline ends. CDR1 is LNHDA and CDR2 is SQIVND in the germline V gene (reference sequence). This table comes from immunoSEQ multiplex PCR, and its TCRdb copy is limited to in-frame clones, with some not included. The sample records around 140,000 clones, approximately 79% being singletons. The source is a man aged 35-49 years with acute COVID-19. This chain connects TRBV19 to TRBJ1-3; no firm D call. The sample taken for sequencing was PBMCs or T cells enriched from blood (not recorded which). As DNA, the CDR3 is TGTGCCAGTGCCGGGTTCCTTTCTGGAAACACCATATATTTT. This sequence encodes CASAGFLSGNTIYF.